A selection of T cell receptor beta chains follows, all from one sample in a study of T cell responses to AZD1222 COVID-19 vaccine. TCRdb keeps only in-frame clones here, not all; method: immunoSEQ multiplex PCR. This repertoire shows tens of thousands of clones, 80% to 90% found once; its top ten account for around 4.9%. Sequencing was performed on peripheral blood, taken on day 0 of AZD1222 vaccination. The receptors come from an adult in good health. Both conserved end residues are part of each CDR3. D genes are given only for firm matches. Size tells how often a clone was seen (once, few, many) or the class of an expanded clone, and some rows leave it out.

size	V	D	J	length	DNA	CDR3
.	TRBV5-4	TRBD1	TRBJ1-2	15	TGTGCCAGCAGCGCAAGGGACAGGGGCATCTATGGCTACACCTTC	CASSARDRGIYGYTF
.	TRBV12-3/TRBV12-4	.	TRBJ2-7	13	TGTGCCAGCAGTTCGACAGGTTCCTACGAGCAGTACTTC	CASSSTGSYEQYF
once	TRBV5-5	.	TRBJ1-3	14	TGTGCCAGCAGCTTGGTGCTCTCTGGAAACACCATATATTTT	CASSLVLSGNTIYF
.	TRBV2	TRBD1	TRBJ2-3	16	TGTGCCAGCAGCCAACAGGGGGGATTGGGCACAGATACGCAGTATTTT	CASSQQGGLGTDTQYF
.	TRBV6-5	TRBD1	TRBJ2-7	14	TGTGCCAGCAGTTGGGGACAGGGTACCTACGAGCAGTACTTC	CASSWGQGTYEQYF
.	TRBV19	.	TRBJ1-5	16	TGTGCCAGTAGCCCCTGGGGTCGAGACGGCAATCAGCCCCAGCATTTT	CASSPWGRDGNQPQHF
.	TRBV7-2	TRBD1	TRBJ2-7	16	TGTGCCAGCAGCCTACAGGGGGCAGTTCCCACCTACGAGCAGTACTTC	CASSLQGAVPTYEQYF
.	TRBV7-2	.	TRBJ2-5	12	TGTGCCAGCAGCTTAAGGCAAGAGACCCAGTACTTC	CASSLRQETQYF
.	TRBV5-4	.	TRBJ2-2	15	TGTGCCAGCAGCGGGGGAGTCGCGAACACCGGGGAGCTGTTTTTT	CASSGGVANTGELFF
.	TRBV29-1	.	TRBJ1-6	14	TGCAGCGTTGAACGTCGGTCCTATAATTCACCCCTCCACTTT	CSVERRSYNSPLHF
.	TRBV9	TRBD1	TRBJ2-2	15	TGTGCCAGCAGCGGGACAGGGCGCCGCGACGGGGAGCTGTTTTTT	CASSGTGRRDGELFF
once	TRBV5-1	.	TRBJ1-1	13	TGCGCCAGCAGCTTGGACAGGAACACTGAAGCTTTCTTT	CASSLDRNTEAFF
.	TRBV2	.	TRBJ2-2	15	TGTGCCAGCGGTGTCGGGGTGGCTGGCACCGGGGAGCTGTTTTTT	CASGVGVAGTGELFF
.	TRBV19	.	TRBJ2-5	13	TGTGCCAGTAGTGGGCTGAGCCAAGAGACCCAGTACTTC	CASSGLSQETQYF
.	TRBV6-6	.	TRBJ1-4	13	TGTGCCAGCAGCCTTGATTGGAATGAAAAACTGTTTTTT	CASSLDWNEKLFF
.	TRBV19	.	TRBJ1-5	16	TGTGCCAGTAGTACGGGCCTATCCTTTAGCAATCAGCCCCAGCATTTT	CASSTGLSFSNQPQHF
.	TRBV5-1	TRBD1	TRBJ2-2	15	TGCGCCAGCACCCCTCGGACAGGGGGCCCCGGGGAGCTGTTTTTT	CASTPRTGGPGELFF
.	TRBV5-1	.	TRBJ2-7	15	TGCGCCAGCAGCCGAGCAGAGGACAGCTCCTACGAGCAGTACTTC	CASSRAEDSSYEQYF
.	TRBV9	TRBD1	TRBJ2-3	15	TGTGCCAGCAGCGTAGCGGGACAGACCACAGATACGCAGTATTTT	CASSVAGQTTDTQYF
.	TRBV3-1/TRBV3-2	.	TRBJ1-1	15	TGTGCCAGCAGCGACACTAGGGGAAGCAACACTGAAGCTTTCTTT	CASSDTRGSNTEAFF
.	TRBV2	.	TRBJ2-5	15	TGTGCCAGCAGTGAAGGACGGCAGGGGCAAGAGACCCAGTACTTC	CASSEGRQGQETQYF
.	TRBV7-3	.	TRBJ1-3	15	TGTGCCAGCAGCAGACAGGCCAACTCTGGAAACACCATATATTTT	CASSRQANSGNTIYF
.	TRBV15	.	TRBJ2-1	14	TGTGCCACCAGCAGAGATCGAACCTACAATGAGCAGTTCTTC	CATSRDRTYNEQFF
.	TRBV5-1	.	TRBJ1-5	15	TGCGCCAGCAGCTTGTTCGGGGATAGCAATCAGCCCCAGCATTTT	CASSLFGDSNQPQHF
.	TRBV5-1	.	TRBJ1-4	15	TGCGCCAGCAGCTTAGCGGGCACTACTAATGAAAAACTGTTTTTT	CASSLAGTTNEKLFF
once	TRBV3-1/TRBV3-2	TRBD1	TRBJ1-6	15	TGTGCCAGCAGCCCAGGGTGGGACAGGAATTCACCCCTCCACTTT	CASSPGWDRNSPLHF
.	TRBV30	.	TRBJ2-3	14	TGTGCCTGGAACCCGGGACCCCGCCCAGATACGCAGTATTTT	CAWNPGPRPDTQYF
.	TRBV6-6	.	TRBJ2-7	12	TGTGCCAGCAATGACGGGAGCTCGGAGCAGTACTTC	CASNDGSSEQYF
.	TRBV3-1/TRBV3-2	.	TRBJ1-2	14	TGTGCCAGCAGCCAAGTTGGGCCAGGTAGAAACTACACCTTC	CASSQVGPGRNYTF
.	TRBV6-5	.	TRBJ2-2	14	TGTGCCAGCAGTTACGAGGTGAACACCGGGGAGCTGTTTTTT	CASSYEVNTGELFF
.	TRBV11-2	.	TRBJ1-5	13	TGTGCCAGCAGCGCGAATAGCAATCAGCCCCAGCATTTT	CASSANSNQPQHF
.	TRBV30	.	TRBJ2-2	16	TGTGCCTCCCCATCGAGGGCCGGGACGGGCACCGGGGAGCTGTTTTTT	CASPSRAGTGTGELFF
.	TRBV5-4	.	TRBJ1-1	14	TGTGCCAGCAGCTTGGTGGGTCTGAACACTGAAGCTTTCTTT	CASSLVGLNTEAFF
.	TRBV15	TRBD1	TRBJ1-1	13	TGTGCCACCAGCAATAGGGACAGGGAGGAAGCTTTCTTT	CATSNRDREEAFF
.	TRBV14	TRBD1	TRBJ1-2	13	TGTGCCAGCAGCCAGGGACAGCACTATGGCTACACCTTC	CASSQGQHYGYTF
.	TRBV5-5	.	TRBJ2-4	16	TGTGCCAGCAGCTTGGCCGGAGTCGGGGGCAAAAACATTCAGTACTTC	CASSLAGVGGKNIQYF
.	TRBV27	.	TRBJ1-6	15	TGTGCCAGCAACCCCTGGGGGGAAGGCAATTCACCCCTCCACTTT	CASNPWGEGNSPLHF
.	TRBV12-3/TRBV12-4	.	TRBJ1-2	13	TGTGCCAGCAGCCCATCAGGGAACTATGGCTACACCTTC	CASSPSGNYGYTF
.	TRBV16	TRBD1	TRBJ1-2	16	TGTGCCAGCAGCCCGCGGACAGGGGGCATGGGCTATGGCTACACCTTC	CASSPRTGGMGYGYTF
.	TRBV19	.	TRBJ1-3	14	TGTGCCAGTAGTAGCCTAGCTTCTGGAAACACCATATATTTT	CASSSLASGNTIYF
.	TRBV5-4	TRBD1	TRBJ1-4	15	TGTGCCAGCAGCGCCCCCGGGACAGGGGGTGAAAAACTGTTTTTT	CASSAPGTGGEKLFF